The clone carrying this T cell receptor beta chain was seen a handful of times. Its antigen is as yet unknown. This sample is part of a study of T-cell reconstitution after alpha-beta-depleted transplantation in children. Whole-study results and caveats: Diversity of TCRbeta at day 60 was high in some patients, arising from surviving recipient T cells and thymic progenitors. At around two months after transplant, the alpha-beta T cells were reportedly derived from several hundred expanded clones that came from non-depleted graft cells.

Preparing the TCRbeta library involved the use of unique molecular identifiers. TCRdb reprocessed the PCR reads with MiXCR, giving one entry per CDR3 protein. The sample lists 250,000 or so distinct CDR3 sequences, roughly 8.2% occurring once. The CDR3 has 14 amino acids. CDR1 is SGHVS and CDR2 is FQNEAQ in the germline V gene. V lost 6 bases, J lost 0 bases, and 9 bases lay in between. The TCR comes from a male patient between 10 and 17 years old who had a stem cell transplant for acute lymphoblastic leukemia, so the T cells may come from the graft donor. The specimen comprised PBMCs, mostly from graft donor cells, sampled 180 days after TCRalphabeta/CD19-depleted stem cell transplant. V and J are TRBV7-8 and TRBJ1-5; D ambiguous. CDR3 sequence: CASSHGPSNQPQHF. CDR3 DNA sequence: TGTGCCAGCAGTCACGGACCTAGCAATCAGCCCCAGCATTTT.